Listed below are T cell receptor beta chains from one sample, sequenced in a study of vaccination and CD4 T cells after COVID-19. The antigens for these receptors are not known. Using its own MiXCR run on the PCR reads, TCRdb lists one record per CDR3 protein. The sample has more than 9,000 distinct CDR3 sequences; 20% to 25% are singletons. The starting material was CD4+ T cells from blood, cultured in vitro, obtained before SARS-CoV-2 vaccination. These receptors were collected from a human donor who received a COVID-19 vaccine. CDR3s include the opening cysteine and the closing phenylalanine or tryptophan. D genes are given only for firm matches. A clone size is listed for some rows: how often the clone was seen (once, few, many), or a class if it is expanded.

v_gene: TRBV2
abundance: -
j_gene: TRBJ1-1
d_gene: -
CDR3nt: TGTGCCAGCAGTGTGCAGATGAACACTGAAGCTTTCTTT
CDR3aa: CASSVQMNTEAFF

v_gene: TRBV7-8
abundance: medium-sized
j_gene: TRBJ2-5
d_gene: TRBD2
CDR3nt: TGTGCCAGCAGCCCCGGACTAGCGGGGGTCCAGAGGGAGACCCAGTACTTC
CDR3aa: CASSPGLAGVQRETQYF

v_gene: TRBV2
abundance: few
j_gene: TRBJ2-2
d_gene: -
CDR3nt: TGTGCCAGCAGTTTGGAGAGCCCCAATGCGAACACCGGGGAGCTGTTTTTT
CDR3aa: CASSLESPNANTGELFF

v_gene: TRBV11-2
abundance: few
j_gene: TRBJ2-3
d_gene: -
CDR3nt: TGTGCCAGCAGCTTATACCCAACGGCAGATACGCAGTATTTT
CDR3aa: CASSLYPTADTQYF

v_gene: TRBV20-1
abundance: medium-sized
j_gene: TRBJ2-3
d_gene: TRBD2
CDR3nt: TGCAGTGCTAGCGGGGGGGCCGGCACAGATACGCAGTATTTT
CDR3aa: CSASGGAGTDTQYF

v_gene: TRBV25-1
abundance: few
j_gene: TRBJ2-6
d_gene: -
CDR3nt: TGTGCCAGCAGTGCGACAGATGGGGCCAACGTCCTGACTTTC
CDR3aa: CASSATDGANVLTF

v_gene: TRBV6-5
abundance: -
j_gene: TRBJ1-3
d_gene: -
CDR3nt: TGTGCCAGCAGTTCGGGGCAGACAGGCCGGGTCTTCCTAAACACCATATATTTT
CDR3aa: CASSSGQTGRVFLNTIYF

v_gene: TRBV20-1
abundance: few
j_gene: TRBJ2-7
d_gene: -
CDR3nt: TGCAGTGCTAGTATGACAGTCACCTACGAGCAGTACTTC
CDR3aa: CSASMTVTYEQYF

v_gene: TRBV5-1
abundance: -
j_gene: TRBJ2-7
d_gene: -
CDR3nt: TGCGCCAGCAGCCCACCTTCGAAATACGAGCAGTACTTC
CDR3aa: CASSPPSKYEQYF

v_gene: TRBV14
abundance: once
j_gene: TRBJ2-7
d_gene: -
CDR3nt: TGTGCCAGCAGCCAACTGCAGGGTGGGTACGAGCAGTACTTC
CDR3aa: CASSQLQGGYEQYF

v_gene: TRBV12-2
abundance: -
j_gene: TRBJ1-6
d_gene: -
CDR3nt: TGTGCAAGTCGCTTAAAGGTTCGACAGGGGGGGATTGATAATTCACCCCTCCACTTT
CDR3aa: CASRLKVRQGGIDNSPLHF

v_gene: TRBV24-1
abundance: -
j_gene: TRBJ2-3
d_gene: TRBD2
CDR3nt: TGTGTCACCAGGCCGACTAGCGGGGTACCCACAGATACGCAGTATTTT
CDR3aa: CVTRPTSGVPTDTQYF

v_gene: TRBV6-5
abundance: few
j_gene: TRBJ2-7
d_gene: TRBD1
CDR3nt: TGTGCCAGCAGTTACTCACGACAGGGGGCCATCTCCTACGAGCAGTACTTC
CDR3aa: CASSYSRQGAISYEQYF

v_gene: TRBV19
abundance: -
j_gene: TRBJ1-6
d_gene: TRBD1
CDR3nt: TGTGCCAGTAGACAGATCGACCAGGGGACAGAGAATTCACCCCTCCACTTT
CDR3aa: CASRQIDQGTENSPLHF

v_gene: TRBV27
abundance: -
j_gene: TRBJ2-1
d_gene: -
CDR3nt: TGTGCCAGCAGCAGAATAGCACTGAGCTCCTACAATGAGCAGTTCTTC
CDR3aa: CASSRIALSSYNEQFF

v_gene: TRBV6-1
abundance: -
j_gene: TRBJ2-5
d_gene: TRBD2
CDR3nt: TGTGCCAGCATGACGGGGGGGCGGGAGGCCCAGTACTTC
CDR3aa: CASMTGGREAQYF

v_gene: TRBV12-3/TRBV12-4
abundance: -
j_gene: TRBJ1-1
d_gene: -
CDR3nt: TGTGCCAGCATCGCCGGAGGTAACACTGAAGCTTTCTTT
CDR3aa: CASIAGGNTEAFF

v_gene: TRBV5-1
abundance: -
j_gene: TRBJ1-1
d_gene: -
CDR3nt: TGCGCCAGCAGCCTCCAGGGACCGATGAACACTGAAGCTTTCTTT
CDR3aa: CASSLQGPMNTEAFF

v_gene: TRBV30
abundance: few
j_gene: TRBJ2-6
d_gene: TRBD1
CDR3nt: TGTGCCTGGGATGGGACAGCCTCTGGGGCCAACGTCCTGACTTTC
CDR3aa: CAWDGTASGANVLTF

v_gene: TRBV7-2
abundance: few
j_gene: TRBJ2-3
d_gene: TRBD2
CDR3nt: TGTGCCAGCAGCCCCCGGACTAGGCCTGCTGTTCAGTATTTT
CDR3aa: CASSPRTRPAVQYF

v_gene: TRBV5-4
abundance: few
j_gene: TRBJ1-2
d_gene: -
CDR3nt: TGTGCCAGCAGCCAGTATCCGACAAACTATGGCTACACCTTC
CDR3aa: CASSQYPTNYGYTF

v_gene: TRBV12-5
abundance: -
j_gene: TRBJ2-5
d_gene: TRBD1
CDR3nt: TGTGCTAGTGGACCTGAGGGGGCTTTGGAGACCCAGTACTTC
CDR3aa: CASGPEGALETQYF

v_gene: TRBV6-1
abundance: medium-sized
j_gene: TRBJ1-5
d_gene: -
CDR3nt: TGTGCCAGCAGTGAATGGCAGGGTCAGCCCCAGCATTTT
CDR3aa: CASSEWQGQPQHF

v_gene: TRBV7-2
abundance: few
j_gene: TRBJ2-3
d_gene: -
CDR3nt: TGTGCCAGCAGCTTAGCCCCGATCACAGATACGCAGTATTTT
CDR3aa: CASSLAPITDTQYF

v_gene: TRBV24-1
abundance: few
j_gene: TRBJ2-3
d_gene: -
CDR3nt: TGTGCCACCAGTGTCGTAAGGGCTACGGGCACAGATACGCAGTATTTT
CDR3aa: CATSVVRATGTDTQYF

v_gene: TRBV12-3/TRBV12-4
abundance: -
j_gene: TRBJ2-3
d_gene: TRBD2
CDR3nt: TGTGCCAGCAAGGTAGCGGGGGACGGCACAGATACGCAGTATTTT
CDR3aa: CASKVAGDGTDTQYF

v_gene: TRBV9
abundance: -
j_gene: TRBJ2-3
d_gene: -
CDR3nt: TGTGCCAGCAGCGTAGATGGGTCGGTAGCAGATACGCAGTATTTT
CDR3aa: CASSVDGSVADTQYF

v_gene: TRBV6-2/TRBV6-3
abundance: few
j_gene: TRBJ1-3
d_gene: -
CDR3nt: TGTGCCAGCAGTCGGCCGGGACGAGGAAACACCATATATTTT
CDR3aa: CASSRPGRGNTIYF

v_gene: TRBV20-1
abundance: -
j_gene: TRBJ2-4
d_gene: TRBD1
CDR3nt: TGCAGTGCCCCGGACAGGGCCCTAGCCAAAAACATTCAGTACTTC
CDR3aa: CSAPDRALAKNIQYF

v_gene: TRBV29-1
abundance: -
j_gene: TRBJ1-1
d_gene: -
CDR3nt: TGCAGCGGTACAAGTAGTGGCACTGAAGCTTTCTTT
CDR3aa: CSGTSSGTEAFF

v_gene: TRBV5-1
abundance: -
j_gene: TRBJ2-1
d_gene: -
CDR3nt: TGCGCCAGCAGCCGCCGATACGGGGATGAGCAGTTCTTC
CDR3aa: CASSRRYGDEQFF

v_gene: TRBV24-1
abundance: few
j_gene: TRBJ2-1
d_gene: TRBD2
CDR3nt: TGTGCCACCAGTGATGCTCGGACTAGCGGGGGGTCCAATGAGCAGTTCTTC
CDR3aa: CATSDARTSGGSNEQFF

v_gene: TRBV19
abundance: medium-sized
j_gene: TRBJ1-2
d_gene: -
CDR3nt: TGTGCCAGTAGTATAGATCACGTCCAGGGAGCGTATGGCTACACCTTC
CDR3aa: CASSIDHVQGAYGYTF

v_gene: TRBV11-3
abundance: few
j_gene: TRBJ2-7
d_gene: -
CDR3nt: TGTGCCAGCAGCTTATTGGTTGAGGGACTGAGGGTCTTC
CDR3aa: CASSLLVEGLRVF

v_gene: TRBV7-9
abundance: -
j_gene: TRBJ2-3
d_gene: TRBD2
CDR3nt: TGTGCCAGCAGGACCTGGGGACTAGCGGGCACAGATACGCAGTATTTT
CDR3aa: CASRTWGLAGTDTQYF

v_gene: TRBV6-5
abundance: -
j_gene: TRBJ1-2
d_gene: TRBD1
CDR3nt: TGTGCCAGCAGTTACTCGCGGGACAGGGCGTTAGTCTATGGCTACACCTTC
CDR3aa: CASSYSRDRALVYGYTF

v_gene: TRBV30
abundance: few
j_gene: TRBJ2-2
d_gene: -
CDR3nt: TGTGCCCTTAGCAGGGGGGTCGGGGAGCTGTTTTTT
CDR3aa: CALSRGVGELFF

v_gene: TRBV9
abundance: -
j_gene: TRBJ2-5
d_gene: -
CDR3nt: TGTGCCAGCAGCGTACAGGGGCGCGGGACCCAGTACTTC
CDR3aa: CASSVQGRGTQYF

v_gene: TRBV29-1
abundance: -
j_gene: TRBJ1-1
d_gene: -
CDR3nt: TGCAGCGTTGCCATTAGTGGGCAGAACACTGAAGCTTTCTTT
CDR3aa: CSVAISGQNTEAFF

v_gene: TRBV30
abundance: -
j_gene: TRBJ2-2
d_gene: TRBD2
CDR3nt: TGTGCCTGGAGAGGGACTAGCAGTGAGCTGTTTTTT
CDR3aa: CAWRGTSSELFF

v_gene: TRBV20-1
abundance: -
j_gene: TRBJ1-1
d_gene: -
CDR3nt: TGCAGTGCTAGAGACAAAGATGGGTCAAGTCGGGGCGCGGGGGGTAGTCAAACGAACACTGAAGCTTTCTTT
CDR3aa: CSARDKDGSSRGAGGSQTNTEAFF

v_gene: TRBV7-9
abundance: few
j_gene: TRBJ1-3
d_gene: TRBD1
CDR3nt: TGTGCCAGCAGCCCTCCGGGACAGGGTGCGGGAAACACCATATATTTT
CDR3aa: CASSPPGQGAGNTIYF

v_gene: TRBV5-4
abundance: -
j_gene: TRBJ2-1
d_gene: -
CDR3nt: TGTGCCAGCAGCTGGGAAAGTCACAATGAGCAGTTCTTC
CDR3aa: CASSWESHNEQFF

v_gene: TRBV4-1
abundance: -
j_gene: TRBJ1-2
d_gene: -
CDR3nt: TGCGCCAGCAGCCAAGATCAGGATAGGGGCTATGGCTACACCTTC
CDR3aa: CASSQDQDRGYGYTF

v_gene: TRBV19
abundance: few
j_gene: TRBJ1-2
d_gene: TRBD1
CDR3nt: TGTGCCAGTAGTAGCCCCGGGACAGGAGTCTATGGCTACACCTTC
CDR3aa: CASSSPGTGVYGYTF

v_gene: TRBV12-3/TRBV12-4
abundance: -
j_gene: TRBJ1-5
d_gene: -
CDR3nt: TGTGCCAGCAGCCGGAGAATAGTTAATCAGCCCCAGCATTTT
CDR3aa: CASSRRIVNQPQHF

v_gene: TRBV27
abundance: few
j_gene: TRBJ1-2
d_gene: TRBD1
CDR3nt: TGTGCCAGCAGTTCCCTGGCAGGGGGTAGCAGGGGCTACACCTTC
CDR3aa: CASSSLAGGSRGYTF

v_gene: TRBV24-1
abundance: medium-sized
j_gene: TRBJ1-1
d_gene: -
CDR3nt: TGTGCCACCAGAGGGGCCGGGAACACTGAAGCTTTCTTT
CDR3aa: CATRGAGNTEAFF

v_gene: TRBV6-1
abundance: -
j_gene: TRBJ2-1
d_gene: -
CDR3nt: TGTGCCAGCAGCAAAGGGGGTTTCGAATATATCTTC
CDR3aa: CASSKGGFEYIF

v_gene: TRBV24-1
abundance: few
j_gene: TRBJ1-6
d_gene: -
CDR3nt: TGTGCCACCAGGCAGGGCCCGGGGTCACCCCTCCACTTT
CDR3aa: CATRQGPGSPLHF

v_gene: TRBV30
abundance: -
j_gene: TRBJ1-1
d_gene: -
CDR3nt: TGTGCCTGGAGGCAGGGACGGGACACTGAAGCTTTCTTT
CDR3aa: CAWRQGRDTEAFF

v_gene: TRBV20-1
abundance: few
j_gene: TRBJ1-3
d_gene: -
CDR3nt: TGCAGTGCTAGTCAAACGGGAAACACCATATATTTT
CDR3aa: CSASQTGNTIYF

v_gene: TRBV18
abundance: -
j_gene: TRBJ1-1
d_gene: -
CDR3nt: TGTACCAGCTCAACACAGGGTGGGTTAGGGAACACTGAAGCTTTCTTT
CDR3aa: CTSSTQGGLGNTEAFF

v_gene: TRBV24-1
abundance: -
j_gene: TRBJ2-6
d_gene: -
CDR3nt: TGTGCCACCAGTGATTTTCACGTCCTGACTTTC
CDR3aa: CATSDFHVLTF

v_gene: TRBV19
abundance: -
j_gene: TRBJ2-2
d_gene: -
CDR3nt: TGTGCCAGTAGTATACCCCAGCGGAACACCGGGGAGCTGTTTTTT
CDR3aa: CASSIPQRNTGELFF

v_gene: TRBV7-2
abundance: -
j_gene: TRBJ1-1
d_gene: -
CDR3nt: TGTGCCAGCAGCTTAGGGATGAACACTGAAGCTTTCTTT
CDR3aa: CASSLGMNTEAFF

v_gene: TRBV28
abundance: once
j_gene: TRBJ1-4
d_gene: TRBD1
CDR3nt: TGTGCCAGCAGGGGACAGGGAGTGGGAAAACTGTTTTTT
CDR3aa: CASRGQGVGKLFF

v_gene: TRBV7-2
abundance: few
j_gene: TRBJ2-5
d_gene: TRBD2
CDR3nt: TGTGCCAGCAGCTTAGCGCTAGCGGGGGGGCAAGAGACCCAGTACTTC
CDR3aa: CASSLALAGGQETQYF

v_gene: TRBV4-1
abundance: -
j_gene: TRBJ2-5
d_gene: -
CDR3nt: TGCGCCAGCAGCCAAGTTGCGGGACTGAAGACCCAGTACTTC
CDR3aa: CASSQVAGLKTQYF

v_gene: TRBV6-2/TRBV6-3
abundance: few
j_gene: TRBJ2-1
d_gene: -
CDR3nt: TGTGCCAGCAGTTACCCGATACTCCGAACACCTAACAATGAGCAGTTCTTC
CDR3aa: CASSYPILRTPNNEQFF